This T cell receptor (beta chain) was observed in a study of Tregs in tolerant kidney transplant recipients. The protocol was immunoSEQ multiplex PCR, while the TCRdb copy is restricted to in-frame clones and leaves out a portion. The top ten clones hold around 0.6% of a sample with roughly 250,000 clones, around 82% of them seen once. This CDR3 has 15 amino acids. The germline V gene encodes CDR1 MNHEY and CDR2 SVGAGI. V lost 0 bases to trimming and J lost 4 bases, with 10 bases between them. V usage is TRBV6-5 and J usage is TRBJ1-3; no reliable D call. The sample taken for sequencing was CD4+ T cells from blood. The sequence was obtained from a human donor in good health. The CDR3 reads CASSYSPAEGNTIYF. DNA of the CDR3: TGTGCCAGCAGTTACTCCCCAGCAGAAGGAAACACCATATATTTT.